The clone carrying this TCR beta chain came up many times. The CDR3 extends over 19 amino acids. The data belong to a study of molecular identifiers for immune sequencing clone quantification. Preparation methods for the bulk TCR libraries were those previously described, with listed TCR primers. TCRdb called the PCR reads again in MiXCR, with one record for every CDR3 protein. The profile shows about 500,000 distinct CDR3 sequences, 25% of them singletons. The chain joins TRBV21-1 to TRBJ2-7; the table's D call, TRBD2, was not checked against the DNA. TRBV21-1 has pseudogene status. The TCR comes from a human donor in good health. Some libraries in this study had Jurkat cell RNA spiked in. Specimen: naive CD8+ T cells from blood, with Jurkat cell RNA spiked in. Subset denoted: FACS-sorted CD8+CD4-CCR7+CD45RA+ naive T cells. Here the CDR3 DNA reads TGTGCCAGCAGCAATATGTACCCCCAACCGGGACTAGCATCCAAGGAGCAGTACTTC. It translates to CASSNMYPQPGLASKEQYF.